The 24 T cell receptor beta chains below all came from one sample that was sequenced in a study of OX40 agonist ivuxolimab in advanced cancers. Some clones are missing from TCRdb's copy, which holds only in-frame ones; the method was immunoSEQ multiplex PCR. The sample includes roughly 84,000 clones, approximately 81% of them seen just once. Sequencing was performed on CD4+ or CD8+ T cells sorted from blood, taken in a trial of the OX40 agonist ivuxolimab. The receptors shown here come from an adult with an advanced solid tumor such as melanoma, head and neck, liver or kidney cancer.

The chain recombines TRBV7-8 with TRBJ2-2; maybe TRBD2 (7 bases). The germline V and J ends were trimmed by 5 bases and 3 bases, with 16 bases remaining between them. CDR1 SGHVS and CDR2 FQNEAQ come from the germline V gene. CDR3 size: 16 residues. The DNA of the CDR3 is TGTGCCAGCAGCCCAGTCGGGGGGCATGACACCGGGGAGCTGTTTTTT. This encodes CASSPVGGHDTGELFF.

CDR3 nucleotides: TGTGCCAGCAGCTCGACCGGGGGACGAGAGACCCAGTACTTC. Protein product: CASSSTGGRETQYF. The chain employs TRBV11-2 and TRBJ2-5; tentative D call: TRBD2 (6 bases). CDR3 length: 14 amino acids. The V end was cut by 4 bases, the J end by 4 bases, with 13 bases between. Germline lookup yields CDR1 SGHAT and CDR2 FQNNGV.

The J gene is TRBJ2-7, the V gene TRBV6-5; 7 bases line up with TRBD1. The trim removed 6 bases at V and 5 bases at J, leaving 4 bases unmatched. The CDR3 spans 12 residues. Germline V gene data show CDR1 as MNHEY and CDR2 as SVGAGI. CDR3: CASRTGKNEQYF. The CDR3 nucleotides read TGTGCCAGCAGGACAGGGAAAAACGAGCAGTACTTC.

The V call is TRBV10-2, the J call TRBJ2-4; D unclear. From germline, CDR1 is WSHSY and CDR2 SAAADI. Deletions cut 2 bases from V and 3 bases from J, with 5 bases between. The CDR3 is 13 residues long. In DNA, the CDR3 is TGCGCCAGCAGTGAGCAAGTCAAAAACATTCAGTACTTC. The encoded protein is CASSEQVKNIQYF.

The rearrangement links TRBV27 to TRBJ2-5; no definite D call. Germline lookup yields CDR1 MNHEY and CDR2 SMNVEV (reference sequence). V gave up 4 bases and J gave up 2 bases, with 14 bases separating them. This CDR3 comprises 15 residues. For the CDR3, the DNA is TGTGCCAGCAGTTCCTACTCTGTTGATCAAGAGACCCAGTACTTC. Translated: CASSSYSVDQETQYF.

The J gene is TRBJ2-7, the V gene TRBV5-6, with D unresolved. From germline, CDR1 is SGHDT and CDR2 YYEEEE. The CDR3 spans 15 residues. V lost 0 bases to trimming and J lost 2 bases, with 12 bases between them. CDR3 loop: CASSLAALAAYEQYF. DNA for the CDR3: TGTGCCAGCAGCTTGGCTGCGCTGGCGGCCTACGAGCAGTACTTC. Variable domain in full (rest from reference TRBV5-6 and TRBJ2-7): DAGVTQSPTHLIKTRGQQVTLRCSPKSGHDTVSWYQQALGQGPQFIFQYYEEEERQRGNFPDRFSGHQFPNYSSELNVNALLLGDSALYLCASSLAALAAYEQYFGPGTRLTVT.

The rearrangement joins TRBV19 to TRBJ1-2; D possibly corresponds to TRBD1 (5 bases). CDR3 size: 13 residues. Deletions cut 1 base from V and 9 bases from J, with 12 bases between. CDR1 is LNHDA, CDR2 SQIVND, per germline (reference sequence). In DNA, the CDR3 is TGTGCCAGTAGTATAGGACAGCTTCTGAGCTACACCTTC. Its protein is CASSIGQLLSYTF.

This chain connects TRBV9 to TRBJ2-5; no firm D call. The DNA end favors TRBJ2-7, so the J call may be wrong. The germline V gene has CDR1 SGDLS and CDR2 YYNGEE. This CDR3 is built from 12 residues. This CDR3 is CASSVDSYEQYF. CDR3 DNA sequence: TGTGCCAGCAGCGTAGACAGCTACGAGCAGTACTTC.

This chain uses TRBV9 with TRBJ1-3, with D maybe TRBD1 (6 bases). V was pared by 10 bases and J by 16 bases, with 30 bases between. The germline gives CDR1 SGDLS, CDR2 YYNGEE. The CDR3 runs 14 residues. In DNA, the CDR3 is TGTGCCGGGGTACTACTCCAGGGGCATGGGGTGGAGTATTTT. The encoded protein is CAGVLLQGHGVEYF.

This clone has a single count. J is TRBJ1-5 and V is TRBV19; D is undetermined. V was clipped by 1 base and J by 2 bases, with 6 bases between them. This CDR3 has 14 amino acids. CDR1 is LNHDA, CDR2 SQIVND, per germline (reference sequence). CDR3 nucleotide sequence: TGTGCCAGTAGTATAGGTACGGGCAATCAGCCCCAGCATTTT. Its protein is CASSIGTGNQPQHF. Looking up the rest from reference TRBV19 and TRBJ1-5 gives the full variable domain: DGGITQSPKYLFRKEGQNVTLSCEQNLNHDAMYWYRQDPGQGLRLIYYSQIVNDFQKGDIAEGYSVSREKKESFPLTVTSAQKNPTAFYLCASSIGTGNQPQHFGDGTRLSIL.

This CDR3 reads CASSLKGGADTQYF. The CDR3 region has the DNA TGTGCCAGCAGCTTAAAGGGAGGGGCAGATACGCAGTATTTT. The chain combines TRBV7-3 with TRBJ2-3, with 7 bases aligning to TRBD2. The CDR3 contains 14 residues. In germline, CDR1 is SGHTA, CDR2 FQGTGA. The trim removed 1 base at V and 4 bases at J, leaving 2 bases unmatched.

The chain has TRBV4-2 and TRBJ2-3, with TRBD2 identical over 7 bases. CDR1 LGHNA and CDR2 YNFKEQ come from the germline V gene. The CDR3 consists of 17 residues. The V segment lost 3 bases and the J segment 4 bases; nucleotides outside the gene matches: 13. The CDR3: CASSQRGSGLSPDTQYF. CDR3 bases: TGTGCCAGCAGCCAGCGGGGTAGCGGGCTTTCCCCAGATACGCAGTATTTT.

The rearrangement uses TRBV29-1 and TRBJ1-1, with D perhaps TRBD1 (5 bases). The germline CDR1 and CDR2 sequences are SQVTM and ANQGSEA. CDR3 length: 10 residues. V lost 7 bases and J lost 7, with 10 bases in between. Written as DNA, the CDR3 is TGCAGCGCTGCGACAGATGAAGCTTTCTTT. It is translated as CSAATDEAFF.

The genes are TRBV5-1 and TRBJ2-7, with no clear D. With 3 bases removed from V and 4 bases from J, the gap between germline ends came to 14 bases. CDR3 length: 14 amino acids. From germline, CDR1 is SGHRS and CDR2 YFSETQ. CDR3 sequence: CASSSRWDTYEQYF. The CDR3 nucleotides read TGCGCCAGCAGCTCCCGATGGGATACATACGAGCAGTACTTC.

The rearrangement uses TRBV10-3 and TRBJ2-1; D gene ambiguous. Germline lookup yields CDR1 ENHRY and CDR2 SYGVKD. The CDR3 consists of 11 residues. The germline V and J ends were trimmed by 5 bases and 8 bases, with 7 bases remaining between them. In DNA, the CDR3 is TGTGCCATCAGTAAAGAGGATGAGCAGTTCTTC. Translation: CAISKEDEQFF.

The J gene is TRBJ1-1, the V gene TRBV11-3; D uncertain. Trimming removed 2 bases at V and 6 bases at J, with 7 bases between. The CDR3 has 12 amino acids. The germline V gene has CDR1 SGHNT and CDR2 YENEEA. The CDR3 reads CASSLNQAEAFF. The CDR3 DNA reads as TGTGCCAGCAGCTTAAACCAGGCTGAAGCTTTCTTT.

The gene calls are TRBV21-1 and TRBJ1-1. TRBV21-1 is an annotated pseudogene. The CDR3 length is 14 residues. CDR3 residues: CASRRGAGDTEAFF. CDR3 nucleotide sequence: TGTGCCAGCCGCCGGGGGGCCGGAGACACTGAAGCTTTCTTT.

This chain uses TRBV27 with TRBJ2-1, with 9 bases lining up with TRBD2. This CDR3 has 15 residues. Per germline, CDR1 MNHEY and CDR2 SMNVEV (reference sequence). With 2 bases clipped from V and 1 base from J, the junction kept 0 bases outside the gene matches. The CDR3 loop is CASSLAGGSYNEQFF. The CDR3 bases are TGTGCCAGCAGTTTAGCGGGAGGGTCCTACAATGAGCAGTTCTTC.

The V call is TRBV19, the J call TRBJ1-1; 12 bases map to TRBD1. This CDR3 has 17 residues. The V and J ends lost 6 bases and 3 bases, in that order; junction bases with no gene match: 11. Germline V gene lookup returns CDR1 LNHDA and CDR2 SQIVND (reference sequence). CDR3 residues: CASRSGQGARVDTEAFF. CDR3 in DNA: TGTGCCAGTAGATCGGGACAGGGGGCGCGAGTGGACACTGAAGCTTTCTTT.

CDR3 sequence reads: CASRSPGWQETQYF. Here the CDR3 DNA reads TGTGCCAGCAGATCCCCGGGATGGCAAGAGACCCAGTACTTC. The rearrangement links TRBV6-5 to TRBJ2-5; a possible D gene is TRBD2 (5 bases). The germline gives CDR1 MNHEY, CDR2 SVGAGI. V was pared by 6 bases and J by 2 bases, with 13 bases between. This CDR3 is 14 amino acids long.

This chain connects TRBV5-1 to TRBJ2-1; 11 bases are shared with TRBD1. The CDR3 is 16 amino acids. V lost 6 bases, J lost 3 bases, and 8 bases stayed unmatched. The germline V gene encodes CDR1 SGHRS and CDR2 YFSETQ. The CDR3 sequence: CASTPGGTGGYNEQFF. CDR3 nucleotide sequence: TGCGCCAGCACCCCAGGGGGGACAGGGGGCTACAATGAGCAGTTCTTC.

This sequence joins TRBV11-3 and TRBJ1-1; D is undetermined. The CDR3 runs 16 residues. In germline, CDR1 is SGHNT, CDR2 YENEEA. With 1 base removed from V and 5 bases from J, the gap between germline ends came to 17 bases. The CDR3 region is CASSLGATGVGTEAFF. The DNA for the CDR3 is TGTGCCAGCAGCTTAGGTGCCACGGGCGTCGGAACTGAAGCTTTCTTT. Full variable domain (remainder filled in from reference TRBV11-3 and TRBJ1-1): EAGVVQSPRYKIIEKKQPVAFWCNPISGHNTLYWYLQNLGQGPELLIRYENEEAVDDSQLPKDRFSAERLKGVDSTLKIQPAELGDSAVYLCASSLGATGVGTEAFFGQGTRLTVV.

This rearrangement joins TRBV18 to TRBJ1-2; 9 nucleotides align to TRBD1. V was pared by 2 bases and J by 7 bases, with 5 bases of the junction left unmatched. CDR3 length: 14 residues. CDR1 and CDR2 (germline): KGHSH, LQKENI. The CDR3 here is CASSPEGQGSGYTF. The CDR3 DNA reads TGTGCCAGCTCACCAGAGGGACAGGGAAGTGGCTACACCTTC.

This clone was detected ten times or more. This chain links TRBV11-2 with TRBJ1-2; D perhaps matches TRBD1 (6 bases). The germline V gene encodes CDR1 SGHAT and CDR2 FQNNGV. Trimming removed 2 bases at V and 8 bases at J, with 15 bases between. CDR3 length: 14 residues. The DNA for the CDR3 is TGTGCCAGCAGCTTATACATGGGGGCGTGGGGCTACACCTTC. Its translation: CASSLYMGAWGYTF.